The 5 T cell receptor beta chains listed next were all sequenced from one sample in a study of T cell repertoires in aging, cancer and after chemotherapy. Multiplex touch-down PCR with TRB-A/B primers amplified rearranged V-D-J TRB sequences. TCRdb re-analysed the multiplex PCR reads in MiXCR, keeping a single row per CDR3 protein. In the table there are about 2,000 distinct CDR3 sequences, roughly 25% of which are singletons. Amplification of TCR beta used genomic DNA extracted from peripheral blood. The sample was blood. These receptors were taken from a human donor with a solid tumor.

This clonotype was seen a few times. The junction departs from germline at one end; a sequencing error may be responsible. The CDR3 sequence is CASSQDPGSPHEQYF. The CDR3 DNA follows: TGTGCCAGCAGCCAAGATCCCGGGTCTCCCCACGAGCAGTACTTC. This chain joins TRBV4-3 and TRBJ2-7; D call uncertain. This CDR3 contains 15 residues. CDR1 is LGHNA and CDR2 is YSLEER in the germline V gene.

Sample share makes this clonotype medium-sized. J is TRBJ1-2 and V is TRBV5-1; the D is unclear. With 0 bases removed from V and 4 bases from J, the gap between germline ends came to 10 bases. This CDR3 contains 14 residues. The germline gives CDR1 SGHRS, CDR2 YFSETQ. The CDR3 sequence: CASSLEAVGYGYTF. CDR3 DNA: TGCGCCAGCAGCTTGGAAGCAGTAGGCTATGGCTACACCTTC.

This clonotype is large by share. The CDR3 here is CASSTGTPSYEQYF. CDR3 DNA: TGTGCCAGTAGTACCGGGACACCTAGCTACGAGCAGTACTTC. The chain joins TRBV19 to TRBJ2-7; TRBD1 might be the D (6 bases). Germline CDR1 LNHDA, CDR2 SQIVND (reference sequence). The CDR3 is 14 residues long. Between the trimmed V and J ends, which lost 4 bases and 3 bases, there was a span of 13 bases.

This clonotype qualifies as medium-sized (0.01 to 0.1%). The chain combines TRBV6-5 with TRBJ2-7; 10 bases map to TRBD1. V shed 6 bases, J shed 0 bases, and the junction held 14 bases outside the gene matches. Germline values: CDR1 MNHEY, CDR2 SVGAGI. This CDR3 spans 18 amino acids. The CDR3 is CASRHRDRGPWGSYEQYF. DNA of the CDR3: TGTGCCAGCAGACATCGGGACAGGGGTCCCTGGGGCTCCTACGAGCAGTACTTC.

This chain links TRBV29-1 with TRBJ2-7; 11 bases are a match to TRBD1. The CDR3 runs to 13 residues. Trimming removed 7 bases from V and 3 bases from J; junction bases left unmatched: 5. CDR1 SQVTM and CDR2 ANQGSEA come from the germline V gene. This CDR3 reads CSALGQGDYEQYF. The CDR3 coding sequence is TGCAGCGCCCTGGGACAGGGGGACTACGAGCAGTACTTC.